A single TCR beta chain is shown here with its context. This clonotype was seen a handful of times. Its antigen remains unidentified. No much larger clone is present one base from it, and per-base qualities are unavailable. The listed sequencing device is Illumina NovaSeq 6000. cDNA libraries for TCRalpha and TCRbeta were prepared by 5'RACE using constant-segment primers, with sample barcodes and unique molecular identifiers added. RNA was extracted from every sample with Trizol reagent. Libraries were amplified in two PCR steps, with a second sample barcode and Illumina TruSeq adapters added in the second step. Sequencing of the libraries was done on an Illumina NovaSeq, producing 2 x 150 bp paired-end reads. Concerning the study's data processing: With migec v1.2.7, reads were demultiplexed and then collapsed into UMI-guided consensus sequences. Using mixcr v2.1.11, UMI consensuses were aligned to TRA and TRB V and J templates and then assembled into clonotypes. Expanded or contracted clonotypes were those called significant by both edgeR and NoisET, with noise models trained on biological replicates. edgeR calls used a false discovery rate-adjusted p below 0.01 and a log2 fold-change threshold of 1. As an exploratory analysis of dynamics, max-normalized trajectories of the 1000 most abundant clonotypes were examined by PCA with hierarchical clustering. Separately sequenced CD4+ and CD8+ repertoires were used to assign a CD4 or CD8 phenotype to each responding clone. The public reads were quality trimmed at Q25 with fastp and then assembled into clones with MiXCR by TCRdb, keeping productive beta chains. For every CDR3 protein sequence, its rows merge into one entry that carries the most common genes and DNA. The V and J calls, along with clone size, are taken from TCRdb and not from the paper's own processing. The sample table contains nearly 350,000 distinct CDR3 sequences; only one count was recorded for around 13% of them. The top ten constitute roughly a fifth of the sample.

PBMCs were isolated by Ficoll-Paque density gradient centrifugation. This entry belongs to a study of T-cell memory formation after mild COVID-19 (dated by TCRdb to about 2021). Broadly, across the study: Most TCR sequence clusters were specific to one of the two donors. Longitudinal TCRalpha and TCRbeta repertoire sequencing tracked T-cell clones expanding and contracting after mild COVID-19 in a couple of donors. Two young, previously healthy adult volunteers, one female and one male, were included in the cohort.

The paper's findings and limits, for the study overall: Balanced CD4/CD8 phenotypes were observed for clones contracting from day 15 to 85, whereas a bias towards CD4+ was observed for a second wave of clones expanding from day 15 to 37. Some responding clones were found in pre-infection memory, which suggests that pre-existing cross-reactive memory T cells took part in the SARS-CoV-2 response. Only a couple of mild cases were covered by the study, and larger cohorts that include severe cases with pre-infection samples were considered necessary. Whether the second-wave clones peaking on day 37 were SARS-CoV-2 specific was not confirmed. Contracting CD4+ clones were located mainly in the CM and EM memory subsets, whereas CD8+ clones were found to be enriched in EMRA.

Sequencing was done on a sample of PBMCs or a T cell subset sorted from them (not recorded which). The sequence was collected from a man aged 18 to 30 who had mild COVID-19 (a few samples of this study predate the infection). The sample titles of this study are shuffled in the database, so cell type and time point are left out; the donor was told from shared clones.

The CDR3 region reads CASRRTARTAYGYTF. The DNA sequence reads TGTGCCAGCAGACGTACGGCCCGGACAGCCTATGGCTACACCTTC. The sequence is built from TRBV7-9 and TRBJ1-2, and possibly TRBD1, on 6 matching bases. The germline V gene (reference sequence) supplies CDR1 SEHNR and CDR2 FQNEAQ. V is cut by 6 bases and J by 4 bases, and the space between the germline ends is 18 bases. Taken from cysteine to phenylalanine, the CDR3 has 15 residues. The only DNA kept is the CDR3, 45 bases in frame from the first base.